The 2 T cell receptor beta chains below come from one sample, sequenced in a study of shared clonotypes between healthy human individuals. The data were produced by immunoSEQ multiplex PCR, yet TCRdb's version contains in-frame clones alone and is incomplete. The profile shows around 240,000 clones, just over 65% of them singletons. Material for sequencing was memory CD4+ T cells sorted from blood. Documented subset: CD45RA-negative fraction. The receptor source for this set is a man aged 25 to 40 in good health.

This clone has only a few counts. The chain combines TRBV18 with TRBJ1-2; a possible D gene is TRBD1 (5 bases). CDR1 KGHSH and CDR2 LQKENI come from the germline V gene. The germline V and J ends were trimmed by 3 bases and 2 bases, with 19 bases remaining between them. This CDR3 spans 17 amino acids. DNA of the CDR3: TGTGCCAGCTCACCGAACCGGCGGACATTCCTGAACTATGGCTACACCTTC. As protein: CASSPNRRTFLNYGYTF.

J is TRBJ1-5 and V is TRBV27; D perhaps matches TRBD1 (5 bases). Trimming pared 6 bases from V and 5 bases from J, leaving 11 bases between. The V gene's germline CDR1 is MNHEY and CDR2 SMNVEV (reference sequence). CDR3 length: 13 residues. The CDR3 coding sequence is TGTGCCAGCAGCGAAAGGGGTGATCAGCCCCAGCATTTT. Translation gives CASSERGDQPQHF.